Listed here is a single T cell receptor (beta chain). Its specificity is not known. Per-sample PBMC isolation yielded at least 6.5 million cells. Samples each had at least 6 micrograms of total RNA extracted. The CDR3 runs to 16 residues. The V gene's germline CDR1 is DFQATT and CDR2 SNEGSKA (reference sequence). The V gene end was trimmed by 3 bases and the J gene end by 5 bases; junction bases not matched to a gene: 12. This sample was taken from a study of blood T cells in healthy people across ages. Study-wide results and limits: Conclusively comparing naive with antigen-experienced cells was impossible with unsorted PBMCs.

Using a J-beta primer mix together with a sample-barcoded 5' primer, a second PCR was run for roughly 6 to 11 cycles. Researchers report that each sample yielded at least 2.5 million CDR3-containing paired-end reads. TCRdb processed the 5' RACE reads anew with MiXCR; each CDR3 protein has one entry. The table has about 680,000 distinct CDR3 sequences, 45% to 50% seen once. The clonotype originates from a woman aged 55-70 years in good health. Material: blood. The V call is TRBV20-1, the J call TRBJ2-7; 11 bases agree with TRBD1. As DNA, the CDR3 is TGCAGTGCTAGTAATCTTTTAGGACAGGGGGCCCACGAGCAGTACTTC. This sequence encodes CSASNLLGQGAHEQYF.